Listed below are T cell receptor delta chains from one sample, sequenced in a study of gamma-delta T cells after stem cell transplantation. TCRdb processed the RT-PCR reads again with the CATT caller. The sample lists 2,000 to 2,500 delta-chain clones, about 21% seen once, with around 8.6% in the top ten. Sequenced input: gamma-delta T cells. These receptor sequences come from a human donor. It is not recorded whose cells these are; they may come from a transplant donor. Each CDR3 is given with its conserved first and last residue. Each record gives: clone size, D gene, V gene, J gene, CDR3 protein, CDR3 DNA. The D gene is left open where the match is weak. Clone size is stated in some rows and not others, as once, few, many or a class when expanded.

>medium-sized|-|TRDV3|TRDJ2
CAFPLLRGYAKRAQLFF
TGTGCCTTCCCCCTCCTCCGGGGCTACGCGAAAAGGGCACAACTCTTCTTT
>few|TRDD3|TRDV1|TRDJ1
CALGELTSFILGDTDKLIF
TGTGCTCTTGGGGAACTTACTTCCTTTATACTGGGGGACACCGATAAACTCATCTTT
>few|-|TRDV1|TRDJ1
CALGEPPGLPRGITDDKLIF
TGTGCTCTTGGGGAACCGCCCGGCCTTCCCCGGGGGATTACGGACGATAAACTCATCTTT
>few|-|TRDV3|TRDJ3
CALPVLANHLSWDTRQMFF
TGTGCCTTACCCGTACTGGCCAACCACCTCTCCTGGGACACCCGACAGATGTTTTTC
>-|TRDD3|TRDV2|TRDJ3
CACDTGQWGILPWDTRQMFF
TGTGCCTGTGACACCGGGCAGTGGGGGATACTACCCTGGGACACCCGACAGATGTTTTTC
>few|TRDD3|TRDV1|TRDJ3
CALGELPTGGTWDTRQMFF
TGTGCTCTTGGGGAACTTCCTACTGGGGGAACCTGGGACACCCGACAGATGTTTTTC
>-|-|TRAV29/DV5|TRDJ2
CAATRSVGDLTAQLFF
TGTGCAGCAACCCGATCGGTAGGGGACTTGACAGCACAACTCTTCTTT
>medium-sized|-|TRDV3|TRDJ1
CARRECDNTDKLIF
TGTGCCCGGAGGGAATGCGATAACACCGATAAACTCATCTTT
>large|TRDD3|TRDV1|TRDJ1
CALGEFWGISRYTDKLIF
TGTGCTCTTGGGGAATTCTGGGGGATATCTCGCTACACCGATAAACTCATCTTT
>large|-|TRDV2|TRDJ1
CACDTVGRPDKLIF
TGTGCCTGTGACACCGTGGGTCGACCCGATAAACTCATCTTT
>-|-|TRDV2|TRDJ3
CACDTVEGYSWDTRQMFF
TGTGCCTGTGACACGGTGGAGGGCTACTCCTGGGACACCCGACAGATGTTTTTC
>-|TRDD3|TRDV2|TRDJ1
CACDTGGYGYTDKLIF
TGTGCCTGTGACACTGGGGGATACGGGTACACCGATAAACTCATCTTT
>medium-sized|TRDD3|TRDV2|TRDJ3
CACDTYWGYNWDTRQMFF
TGTGCCTGTGACACTTACTGGGGATACAACTGGGACACCCGACAGATGTTTTTC
>-|TRDD3|TRAV29/DV5|TRDJ1
CAAAAFRGWGTRDYTDKLIF
TGTGCAGCAGCGGCGTTTAGAGGCTGGGGGACGAGGGATTACACCGATAAACTCATCTTT
>large|-|TRAV29/DV5|TRDJ1
CAACNLGSSWSTSGTDKLIF
TGTGCAGCATGCAACCTCGGGTCTTCCTGGTCTACCAGCGGCACCGATAAACTCATCTTT